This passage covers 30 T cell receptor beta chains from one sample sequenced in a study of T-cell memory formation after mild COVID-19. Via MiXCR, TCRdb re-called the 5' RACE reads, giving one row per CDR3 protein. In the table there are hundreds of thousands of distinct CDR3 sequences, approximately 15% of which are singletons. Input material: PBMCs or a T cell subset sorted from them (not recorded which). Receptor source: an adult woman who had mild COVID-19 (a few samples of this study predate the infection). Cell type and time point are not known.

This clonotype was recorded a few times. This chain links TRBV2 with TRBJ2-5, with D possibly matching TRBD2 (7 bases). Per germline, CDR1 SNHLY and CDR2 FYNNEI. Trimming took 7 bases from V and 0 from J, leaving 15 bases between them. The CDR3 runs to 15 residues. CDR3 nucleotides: TGTGCCAGCACGGGGGGCCCAGTGTACCAAGAGACCCAGTACTTC. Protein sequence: CASTGGPVYQETQYF.

The chain's CDR3 is CSVEGGETQYF. DNA for the CDR3: TGCAGCGTTGAGGGGGGAGAGACCCAGTACTTC. The chain employs TRBV29-1 and TRBJ2-5, with a weak D call TRBD2 (6 bases). Per germline, CDR1 SQVTM and CDR2 ANQGSEA. V was shortened by 3 bases and J by 4 bases, with 6 bases between the two germline ends. There are 11 residues in the CDR3.

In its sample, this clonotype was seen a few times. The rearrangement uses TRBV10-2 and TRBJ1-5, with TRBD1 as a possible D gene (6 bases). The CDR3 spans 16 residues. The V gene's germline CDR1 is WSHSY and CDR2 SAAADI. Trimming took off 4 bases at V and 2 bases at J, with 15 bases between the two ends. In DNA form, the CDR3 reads TGCGCCAGCAGTGCCGGGGGGGCGGGGGGCAATCAGCCCCAGCATTTT. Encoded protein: CASSAGGAGGNQPQHF.

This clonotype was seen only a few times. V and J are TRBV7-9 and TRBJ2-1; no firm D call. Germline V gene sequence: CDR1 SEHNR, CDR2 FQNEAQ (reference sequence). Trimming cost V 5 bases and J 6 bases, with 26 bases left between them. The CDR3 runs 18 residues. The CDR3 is CASSTSNFPRPTSNEQFF. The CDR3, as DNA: TGTGCCAGCAGCACTTCCAACTTCCCCCGACCAACGAGCAATGAGCAGTTCTTC.

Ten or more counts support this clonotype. The CDR3 DNA is TGTGCCAGCAGCCGAGGGACTAGCGGGAGTTACGAGCAGTACTTC. It yields the protein CASSRGTSGSYEQYF. This chain connects TRBV5-4 to TRBJ2-7; 14 nucleotides align to TRBD2. V lost 4 bases and J lost 4; bases outside the gene matches: 4. Looked up from germline, CDR1 is SGHNT and CDR2 is YYREEE (reference sequence). This CDR3 region has 15 residues.

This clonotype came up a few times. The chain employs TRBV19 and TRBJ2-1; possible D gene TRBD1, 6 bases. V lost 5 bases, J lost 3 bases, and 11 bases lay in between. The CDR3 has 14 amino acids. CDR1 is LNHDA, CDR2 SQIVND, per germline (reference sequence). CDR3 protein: CASSYGTSYNEQFF. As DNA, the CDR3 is TGTGCCAGTAGTTACGGGACAAGCTACAATGAGCAGTTCTTC.

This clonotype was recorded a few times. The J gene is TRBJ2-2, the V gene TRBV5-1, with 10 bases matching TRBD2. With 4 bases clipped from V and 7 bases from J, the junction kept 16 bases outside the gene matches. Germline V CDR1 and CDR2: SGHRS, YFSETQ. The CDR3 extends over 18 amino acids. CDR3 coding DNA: TGCGCCAGCAGCCTTCTTCCTAGCGGGGGCCCCTTGAGCGGGGAGCTGTTTTTT. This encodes CASSLLPSGGPLSGELFF.

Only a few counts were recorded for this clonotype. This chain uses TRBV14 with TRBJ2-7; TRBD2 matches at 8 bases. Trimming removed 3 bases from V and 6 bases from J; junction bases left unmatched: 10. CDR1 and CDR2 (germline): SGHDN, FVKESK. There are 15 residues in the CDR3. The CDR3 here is CASSQSEREWGEQYF. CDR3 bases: TGTGCCAGCAGCCAGTCAGAGCGGGAGTGGGGCGAGCAGTACTTC.

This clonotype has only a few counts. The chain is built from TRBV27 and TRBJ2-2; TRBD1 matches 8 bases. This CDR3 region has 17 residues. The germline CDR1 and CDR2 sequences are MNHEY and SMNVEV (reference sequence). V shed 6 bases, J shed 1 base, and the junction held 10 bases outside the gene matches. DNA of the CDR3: TGTGCCAGCAGAGGAACCAACAGGGGGTTGAACACCGGGGAGCTGTTTTTT. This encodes CASRGTNRGLNTGELFF.

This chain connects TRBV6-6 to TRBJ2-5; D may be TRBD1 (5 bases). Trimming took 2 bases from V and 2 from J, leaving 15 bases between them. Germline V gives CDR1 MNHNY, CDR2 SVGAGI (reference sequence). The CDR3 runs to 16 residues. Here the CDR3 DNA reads TGTGCCAGCAGTTACCCGGACACCTTTGGGCAAGAGACCCAGTACTTC. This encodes CASSYPDTFGQETQYF.

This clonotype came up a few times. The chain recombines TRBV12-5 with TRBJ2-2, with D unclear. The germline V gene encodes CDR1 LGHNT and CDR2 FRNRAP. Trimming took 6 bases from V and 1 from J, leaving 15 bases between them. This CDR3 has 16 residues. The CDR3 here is CASGPPWAGNTGELFF. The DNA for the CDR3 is TGTGCTAGTGGCCCACCGTGGGCTGGGAACACCGGGGAGCTGTTTTTT.

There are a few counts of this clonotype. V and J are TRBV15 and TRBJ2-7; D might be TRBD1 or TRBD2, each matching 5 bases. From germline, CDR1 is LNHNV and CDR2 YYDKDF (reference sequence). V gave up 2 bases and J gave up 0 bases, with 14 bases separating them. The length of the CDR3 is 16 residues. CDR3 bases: TGTGCCACCAGCAGACGGGCCGGGACGTCCTCCTACGAGCAGTACTTC. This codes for CATSRRAGTSSYEQYF.

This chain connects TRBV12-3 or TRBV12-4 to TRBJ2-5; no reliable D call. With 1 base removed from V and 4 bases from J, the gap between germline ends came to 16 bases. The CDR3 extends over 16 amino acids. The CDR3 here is CASSLGLGRKAETQYF. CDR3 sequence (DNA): TGTGCCAGCAGTTTAGGTTTGGGCCGAAAAGCAGAGACCCAGTACTTC.

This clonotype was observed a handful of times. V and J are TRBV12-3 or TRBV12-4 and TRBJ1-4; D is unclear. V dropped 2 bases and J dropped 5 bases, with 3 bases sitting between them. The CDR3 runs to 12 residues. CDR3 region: CASSLLNEKLFF. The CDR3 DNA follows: TGTGCCAGCAGTTTACTCAATGAAAAACTGTTTTTT.

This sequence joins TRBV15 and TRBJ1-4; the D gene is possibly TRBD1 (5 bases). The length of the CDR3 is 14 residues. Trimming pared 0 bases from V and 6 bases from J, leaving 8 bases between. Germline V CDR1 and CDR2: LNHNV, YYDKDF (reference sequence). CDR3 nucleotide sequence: TGTGCCACCAGCAGAGACCAGGGCGATGAAAAACTGTTTTTT. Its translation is CATSRDQGDEKLFF.

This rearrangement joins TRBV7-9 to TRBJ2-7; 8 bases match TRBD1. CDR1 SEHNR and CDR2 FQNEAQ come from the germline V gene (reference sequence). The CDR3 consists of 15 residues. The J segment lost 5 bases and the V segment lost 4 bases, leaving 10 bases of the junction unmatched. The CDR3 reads CASSWAGGPGDEQYF. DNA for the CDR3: TGTGCCAGCAGCTGGGCAGGGGGCCCCGGGGACGAGCAGTACTTC.

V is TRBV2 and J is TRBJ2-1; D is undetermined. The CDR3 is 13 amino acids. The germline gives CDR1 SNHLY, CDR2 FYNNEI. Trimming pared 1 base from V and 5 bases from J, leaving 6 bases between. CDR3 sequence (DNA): TGTGCCAGCAGTGAAGGCCTTAACAATGAGCAGTTCTTC. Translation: CASSEGLNNEQFF. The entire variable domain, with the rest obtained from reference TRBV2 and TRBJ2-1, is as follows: EPEVTQTPSHQVTQMGQEVILRCVPISNHLYFYWYRQILGQKVEFLVSFYNNEISEKSEIFDDQFSVERPDGSNFTLKIRSTKLEDSAMYFCASSEGLNNEQFFGPGTRLTVL.

CDR3 nucleotides: TGTGCCACCAGGGGTGGGGTGAACACTGAAGCTTTCTTT. It specifies CATRGGVNTEAFF. This rearrangement joins TRBV24-1 to TRBJ1-1; D is ambiguous. Germline CDR1 is KGHDR and CDR2 is SFDVKD. CDR3 length: 13 amino acids. V was trimmed by 7 bases and J by 0 bases, leaving 8 bases between them.

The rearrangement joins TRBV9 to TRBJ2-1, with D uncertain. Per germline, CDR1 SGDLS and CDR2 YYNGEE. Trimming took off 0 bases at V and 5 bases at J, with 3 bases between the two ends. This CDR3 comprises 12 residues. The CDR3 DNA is TGTGCCAGCAGCGTAGGGGACAATGAGCAGTTCTTC. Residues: CASSVGDNEQFF.

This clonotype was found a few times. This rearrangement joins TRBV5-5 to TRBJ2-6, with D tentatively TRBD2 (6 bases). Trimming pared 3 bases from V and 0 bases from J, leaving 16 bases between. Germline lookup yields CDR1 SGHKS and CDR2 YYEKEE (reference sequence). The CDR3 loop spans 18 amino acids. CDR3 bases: TGTGCCAGCAGCTCGGGGCCCGCGGGGCTCTCTGGGGCCAACGTCCTGACTTTC. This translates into CASSSGPAGLSGANVLTF.

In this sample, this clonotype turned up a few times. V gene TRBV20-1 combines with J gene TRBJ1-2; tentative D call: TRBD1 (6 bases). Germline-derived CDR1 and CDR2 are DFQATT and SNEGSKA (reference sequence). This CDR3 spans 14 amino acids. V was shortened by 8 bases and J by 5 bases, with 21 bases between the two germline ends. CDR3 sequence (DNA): TGCAGTCCGAGGAACGTGGACAGCATTTATGGCTACACCTTC. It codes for CSPRNVDSIYGYTF.

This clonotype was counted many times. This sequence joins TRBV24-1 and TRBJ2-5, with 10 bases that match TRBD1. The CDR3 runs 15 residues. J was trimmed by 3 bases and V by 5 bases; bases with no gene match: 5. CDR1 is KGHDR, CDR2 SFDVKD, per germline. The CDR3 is CATSGQGAVEETQYF. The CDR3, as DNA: TGTGCCACCAGTGGACAGGGGGCAGTGGAAGAGACCCAGTACTTC.

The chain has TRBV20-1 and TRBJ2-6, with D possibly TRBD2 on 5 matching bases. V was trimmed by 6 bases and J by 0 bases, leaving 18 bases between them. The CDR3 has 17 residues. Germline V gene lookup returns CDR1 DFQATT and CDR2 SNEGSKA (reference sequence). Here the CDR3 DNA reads TGCAGTGCCGGGCGGGCGGAGGCCTACTCTGGGGCCAACGTCCTGACTTTC. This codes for CSAGRAEAYSGANVLTF.

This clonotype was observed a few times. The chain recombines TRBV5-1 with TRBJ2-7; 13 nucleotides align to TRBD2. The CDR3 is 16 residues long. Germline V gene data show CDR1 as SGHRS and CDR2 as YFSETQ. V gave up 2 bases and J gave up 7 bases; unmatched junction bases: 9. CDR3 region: CASSLTSGGASREQYF. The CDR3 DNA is TGCGCCAGCAGCTTAACTAGCGGGGGGGCTTCGCGGGAGCAGTACTTC.

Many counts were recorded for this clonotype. The CDR3 region has the DNA TGTGCCAGCAGCCAAGGACTAGCGGGACGCACCGGGGAGCTGTTTTTT. Encoded protein: CASSQGLAGRTGELFF. The chain uses TRBV7-9 and TRBJ2-2; 12 positions agree with TRBD2. The CDR3 consists of 16 residues. With 5 bases clipped from V and 4 bases from J, the junction kept 5 bases outside the gene matches. Germline assignment: CDR1 SEHNR and CDR2 FQNEAQ (reference sequence).

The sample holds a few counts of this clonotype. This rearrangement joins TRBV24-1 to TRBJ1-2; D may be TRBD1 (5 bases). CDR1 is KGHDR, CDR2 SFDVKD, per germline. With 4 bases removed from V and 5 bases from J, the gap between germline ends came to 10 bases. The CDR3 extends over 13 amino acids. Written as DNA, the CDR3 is TGTGCCACCAGTGACCCTGGGACTTATGGCTACACCTTC. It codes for CATSDPGTYGYTF.

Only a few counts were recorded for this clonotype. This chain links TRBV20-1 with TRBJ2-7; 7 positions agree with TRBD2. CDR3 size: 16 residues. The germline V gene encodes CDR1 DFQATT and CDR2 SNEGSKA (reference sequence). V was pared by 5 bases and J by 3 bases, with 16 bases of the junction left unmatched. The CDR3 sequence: CSAPNPSWTRGYEQYF. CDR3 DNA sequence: TGCAGTGCTCCGAACCCCTCCTGGACTAGGGGCTACGAGCAGTACTTC.

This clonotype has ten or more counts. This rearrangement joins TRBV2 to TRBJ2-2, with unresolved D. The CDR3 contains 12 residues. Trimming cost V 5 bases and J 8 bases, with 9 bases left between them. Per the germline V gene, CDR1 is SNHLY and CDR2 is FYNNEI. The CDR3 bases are TGTGCCAGCAGTTGGGCCACTGGGGAGCTGTTTTTT. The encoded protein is CASSWATGELFF.

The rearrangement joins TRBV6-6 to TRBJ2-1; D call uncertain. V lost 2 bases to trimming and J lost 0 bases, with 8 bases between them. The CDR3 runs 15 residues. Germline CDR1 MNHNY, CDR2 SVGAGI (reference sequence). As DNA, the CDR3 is TGTGCCAGCAGTTACGGTCAGATCTCCTACAATGAGCAGTTCTTC. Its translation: CASSYGQISYNEQFF.

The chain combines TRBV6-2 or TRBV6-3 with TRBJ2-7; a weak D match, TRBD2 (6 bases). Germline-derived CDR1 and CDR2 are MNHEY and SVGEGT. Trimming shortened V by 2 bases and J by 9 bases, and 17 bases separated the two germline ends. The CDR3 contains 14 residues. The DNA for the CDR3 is TGTGCCAGCAGTTACGGAGGGAGCGGCCCCTGGCAGTACTTC. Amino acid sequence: CASSYGGSGPWQYF.